This is a list of T cell receptor beta chains from one sample in a study of cytomegalovirus exposure and HLA in healthy donors. Generated by immunoSEQ multiplex PCR, the TCRdb table keeps only in-frame clones and is missing some. Found here are 100,000 or so clones, around 81% of them singletons; the top ten hold around 5.2%. The sequencing sample was made of PBMCs. These receptors were collected from a man aged 40-49 years in good health and CMV-seropositive. Each CDR3 is given with its conserved first and last residue. The order of the fields is CDR3 DNA, CDR3 protein, D gene, V gene, J gene, clone size. The D gene is left open where the match is weak. Some rows mark clone size as missing; the rest say once, few, many or name a class of expanded clone.

CDR3nt: TGTGCCAGCAGTTTGAGACAGTCCAATCAGCCCCAGCATTTT; CDR3aa: CASSLRQSNQPQHF; d_gene: .; v_gene: TRBV27; j_gene: TRBJ1-5; abundance: once
CDR3nt: TGTGCCAGCAGTCTAGGGAGGGCGGCCACCGGGGAGCTGTTTTTT; CDR3aa: CASSLGRAATGELFF; d_gene: TRBD2; v_gene: TRBV28; j_gene: TRBJ2-2; abundance: .
CDR3nt: TGTGCCTGGAGTAAGACACTAGTAGGCGAGCAGTACTTC; CDR3aa: CAWSKTLVGEQYF; d_gene: .; v_gene: TRBV30; j_gene: TRBJ2-7; abundance: .
CDR3nt: TGTTCCAGCAGCGGACAGCGAGAAAAACTGTTTTTT; CDR3aa: CSSSGQREKLFF; d_gene: .; v_gene: TRBV7-9; j_gene: TRBJ1-4; abundance: .
CDR3nt: TGTGCCTGGAGTCCTGGGGGCAGGGGGCGTACAGATACGCAGTATTTT; CDR3aa: CAWSPGGRGRTDTQYF; d_gene: TRBD1; v_gene: TRBV30; j_gene: TRBJ2-3; abundance: once
CDR3nt: TGTGCCAGCTCGCCCGGCGGCGGGGTAAACTACGAGCAGTACTTC; CDR3aa: CASSPGGGVNYEQYF; d_gene: .; v_gene: TRBV18; j_gene: TRBJ2-7; abundance: .
CDR3nt: TGCGCCAGCAGGGGGGGGGTTACTAGAGTTGCTGAAGCTTTCTTT; CDR3aa: CASRGGVTRVAEAFF; d_gene: .; v_gene: TRBV5-1; j_gene: TRBJ1-1; abundance: once
CDR3nt: TGTGCCAGCAGCTTACTCGGGGAGCTGTTTTTT; CDR3aa: CASSLLGELFF; d_gene: .; v_gene: TRBV7-6; j_gene: TRBJ2-2; abundance: .
CDR3nt: TGTGCCAGCAGCTTGGGGGCCAGCACGAACACCGGGGAGCTGTTTTTT; CDR3aa: CASSLGASTNTGELFF; d_gene: .; v_gene: TRBV5-4; j_gene: TRBJ2-2; abundance: once
CDR3nt: TGTGCCTGGAGTAAATTTAGACAGGGCCTCGGGTCACCCCTCCACTTT; CDR3aa: CAWSKFRQGLGSPLHF; d_gene: TRBD1; v_gene: TRBV30; j_gene: TRBJ1-6; abundance: once
CDR3nt: TGTGCCAGCAGTTATAAGCGCGGGGAGCCCGCGACAGATACGCAGTATTTT; CDR3aa: CASSYKRGEPATDTQYF; d_gene: .; v_gene: TRBV28; j_gene: TRBJ2-3; abundance: .
CDR3nt: TGCGCCAGCAGCCCCGGGACAGGACCTTCAGGCGCTTTCTTT; CDR3aa: CASSPGTGPSGAFF; d_gene: TRBD1; v_gene: TRBV5-1; j_gene: TRBJ1-1; abundance: .
CDR3nt: TGTGCCAGCAGCCTTCTCGGAGTAGCGCTCAAAAGCTCCTACAATGAGCAGTTCTTC; CDR3aa: CASSLLGVALKSSYNEQFF; d_gene: .; v_gene: TRBV4-2; j_gene: TRBJ2-1; abundance: few
CDR3nt: TGTGCCAGCAGCGGGACTAGCGGGAGTAGAGAGACCCAGTACTTC; CDR3aa: CASSGTSGSRETQYF; d_gene: TRBD2; v_gene: TRBV9; j_gene: TRBJ2-5; abundance: .
CDR3nt: TGTGCCAGCAGTTACGGACTAGCGGGGGGCAATACGCAGTATTTT; CDR3aa: CASSYGLAGGNTQYF; d_gene: TRBD2; v_gene: TRBV6-5; j_gene: TRBJ2-3; abundance: few
CDR3nt: TGTGCCAGCAGTGAAGCTACCGGGTTCATAAACCCGAGCTCCTACAATGAGCAGTTCTTC; CDR3aa: CASSEATGFINPSSYNEQFF; d_gene: .; v_gene: TRBV2; j_gene: TRBJ2-1; abundance: .
CDR3nt: TGTGCCAGCAGCGTGAAGGGACTCGTGGGCTCCTACAATGAGCAGTTCTTC; CDR3aa: CASSVKGLVGSYNEQFF; d_gene: .; v_gene: TRBV9; j_gene: TRBJ2-1; abundance: .
CDR3nt: TGTGCCAGCAGCTGGACTAGCGGGAACGACGAGCAGTACTTC; CDR3aa: CASSWTSGNDEQYF; d_gene: TRBD2; v_gene: TRBV5-4; j_gene: TRBJ2-7; abundance: once
CDR3nt: TGTGCCAGCAGCGCAGGGGGATTCGCGGGCTACGAGCAGTACTTC; CDR3aa: CASSAGGFAGYEQYF; d_gene: TRBD1; v_gene: TRBV27; j_gene: TRBJ2-7; abundance: .
CDR3nt: TGCGCCAGCAGCTACGGGGAGGCTTACTATGGCTACACCTTC; CDR3aa: CASSYGEAYYGYTF; d_gene: .; v_gene: TRBV5-1; j_gene: TRBJ1-2; abundance: .
CDR3nt: TGTGCCAGCAGTGACATCTACTACGAGCAGTACTTC; CDR3aa: CASSDIYYEQYF; d_gene: .; v_gene: TRBV2; j_gene: TRBJ2-7; abundance: .
CDR3nt: TGCGCCAGCAGTCAAAGGGGCGCCCATGAAAAACTGTTTTTT; CDR3aa: CASSQRGAHEKLFF; d_gene: .; v_gene: TRBV10-2; j_gene: TRBJ1-4; abundance: .
CDR3nt: TGTGCCAGCGGGTTTATGGGGGCCGTCCGGAGCTCCTACAATGAGCAGTTCTTC; CDR3aa: CASGFMGAVRSSYNEQFF; d_gene: .; v_gene: TRBV27; j_gene: TRBJ2-1; abundance: .
CDR3nt: TGCGCCAGCAGCCAAGTCGGCGGGACCGGGGCCGAGCAGTACTTC; CDR3aa: CASSQVGGTGAEQYF; d_gene: .; v_gene: TRBV4-1; j_gene: TRBJ2-7; abundance: .
CDR3nt: TGTGCCAGCTCACCAGGCGGGGACCCCTACGAGCAGTACTTC; CDR3aa: CASSPGGDPYEQYF; d_gene: .; v_gene: TRBV18; j_gene: TRBJ2-7; abundance: few
CDR3nt: TGTGCCAGCAGTTTATCCGGGACTAGCTCCTACAATGAGCAGTTCTTC; CDR3aa: CASSLSGTSSYNEQFF; d_gene: TRBD2; v_gene: TRBV27; j_gene: TRBJ2-1; abundance: .
CDR3nt: TGTGCCTGGATGTTGGGACAGGGGCTCTATTCACCCCTCCACTTT; CDR3aa: CAWMLGQGLYSPLHF; d_gene: TRBD1; v_gene: TRBV30; j_gene: TRBJ1-6; abundance: .
CDR3nt: TGTGCCAGCAGTAGGACAGGGCCGGTCCAGCCCCAGCATTTT; CDR3aa: CASSRTGPVQPQHF; d_gene: TRBD1; v_gene: TRBV27; j_gene: TRBJ1-5; abundance: .
CDR3nt: TGTGCCACCAGCTCCTGGGGCCCTATTCGCAATGAGCAGTTCTTC; CDR3aa: CATSSWGPIRNEQFF; d_gene: .; v_gene: TRBV15; j_gene: TRBJ2-1; abundance: .
CDR3nt: TGTGCCAGTAGTATCGGAACAGGCGGTGGAAGCAATCAGCCCCAGCATTTT; CDR3aa: CASSIGTGGGSNQPQHF; d_gene: .; v_gene: TRBV19; j_gene: TRBJ1-5; abundance: .
CDR3nt: TGTGCCAGCAGTGAATCCGGACAGGGGGATGATCAGCCCCAGCATTTT; CDR3aa: CASSESGQGDDQPQHF; d_gene: TRBD1; v_gene: TRBV25-1; j_gene: TRBJ1-5; abundance: .
CDR3nt: TGTGCCACCAGTACCGGGACAGGGTGGAATCAGCCCCAGCATTTT; CDR3aa: CATSTGTGWNQPQHF; d_gene: TRBD1; v_gene: TRBV15; j_gene: TRBJ1-5; abundance: .
CDR3nt: TGTGCCAGCAGCCTAGGCACAGATAGCAATCAGCCCCAGCATTTT; CDR3aa: CASSLGTDSNQPQHF; d_gene: .; v_gene: TRBV7-6; j_gene: TRBJ1-5; abundance: .
CDR3nt: TGTGCCAGCTCTCAAGACAGGGGAGGATTGGAAAAACTGTTTTTT; CDR3aa: CASSQDRGGLEKLFF; d_gene: TRBD1; v_gene: TRBV18; j_gene: TRBJ1-4; abundance: .
CDR3nt: TGCACCAGCAGCCAAGAACAAGGGGTTTCAGTGAAAAAAGAGACCCAGTACTTC; CDR3aa: CTSSQEQGVSVKKETQYF; d_gene: .; v_gene: TRBV1; j_gene: TRBJ2-5; abundance: .
CDR3nt: TGTGCCAGCAGAACCGGGTATGGCTACACCTTC; CDR3aa: CASRTGYGYTF; d_gene: .; v_gene: TRBV6-5; j_gene: TRBJ1-2; abundance: .
CDR3nt: TGTGCCAGCGGGACAGGGGCCAGAGATGAAGCTTTCTTT; CDR3aa: CASGTGARDEAFF; d_gene: TRBD1; v_gene: TRBV5-6; j_gene: TRBJ1-1; abundance: once
CDR3nt: TGTGCCAGCAGGGACAGGGGATCTTCACCCCTCCACTTT; CDR3aa: CASRDRGSSPLHF; d_gene: TRBD1; v_gene: TRBV28; j_gene: TRBJ1-6; abundance: once
CDR3nt: TGTGCCAGCTCAACCACGGGTTACACCGGGGAGCTGTTTTTT; CDR3aa: CASSTTGYTGELFF; d_gene: .; v_gene: TRBV18; j_gene: TRBJ2-2; abundance: .
CDR3nt: TGTGCCAGCACCTACAGGGGAGGTGATGAAAAACTGTTTTTT; CDR3aa: CASTYRGGDEKLFF; d_gene: TRBD1; v_gene: TRBV18; j_gene: TRBJ1-4; abundance: once
CDR3nt: TGTGCCTGGAGTAAGGACAGGGGCCCCTACGAGCAGTACTTC; CDR3aa: CAWSKDRGPYEQYF; d_gene: TRBD1; v_gene: TRBV30; j_gene: TRBJ2-7; abundance: .
CDR3nt: TGTGCCAGCAGTGTTTTGGGACAGCGGACTAATGAAAAACTGTTTTTT; CDR3aa: CASSVLGQRTNEKLFF; d_gene: TRBD1; v_gene: TRBV6-1; j_gene: TRBJ1-4; abundance: .
CDR3nt: TGCGCCAGCAGCTTGGCGACTAGCGGGGGAAACTCCTACGAGCAGTACTTC; CDR3aa: CASSLATSGGNSYEQYF; d_gene: TRBD2; v_gene: TRBV5-1; j_gene: TRBJ2-7; abundance: .
CDR3nt: TGTGCCAGCACCCCCGGACAGCGAACCTACGAGCAGTACTTC; CDR3aa: CASTPGQRTYEQYF; d_gene: .; v_gene: TRBV7-8; j_gene: TRBJ2-7; abundance: .
CDR3nt: TGTGCCAGCTCCGGCGGGACAGGGGGCCGGACCACTGAAGCTTTCTTT; CDR3aa: CASSGGTGGRTTEAFF; d_gene: TRBD1; v_gene: TRBV18; j_gene: TRBJ1-1; abundance: .
CDR3nt: TGTGCCAGCAGTTTACTGGCAGGGGGCTACGAGCAGTACTTC; CDR3aa: CASSLLAGGYEQYF; d_gene: TRBD1; v_gene: TRBV28; j_gene: TRBJ2-7; abundance: .
CDR3nt: TGTGCCAGCAGCTTGGGACAGGGATTGTCAGATACGCAGTATTTT; CDR3aa: CASSLGQGLSDTQYF; d_gene: TRBD1; v_gene: TRBV11-1; j_gene: TRBJ2-3; abundance: .
CDR3nt: TGTGCCAGCAGGGGGGGGAATGAGCAGTTCTTC; CDR3aa: CASRGGNEQFF; d_gene: TRBD2; v_gene: TRBV2; j_gene: TRBJ2-1; abundance: .
CDR3nt: TGCGCCAGCAGCTTGGCGGGGCAGGGGGCTTTAAATGAGCAGTTCTTC; CDR3aa: CASSLAGQGALNEQFF; d_gene: TRBD1; v_gene: TRBV5-1; j_gene: TRBJ2-1; abundance: once
CDR3nt: TGCGCCAGCAGCACGACAGAGAACTATGGCTACACCTTC; CDR3aa: CASSTTENYGYTF; d_gene: .; v_gene: TRBV5-1; j_gene: TRBJ1-2; abundance: .
CDR3nt: TGTGCCAGTAGTATAGGACAGGCTAGATCACCCCTCCACTTT; CDR3aa: CASSIGQARSPLHF; d_gene: .; v_gene: TRBV19; j_gene: TRBJ1-6; abundance: .
CDR3nt: TGTGCCTGCCGTGTTTTGACAGTCGGACCCGGGGAGCTGTTTTTT; CDR3aa: CACRVLTVGPGELFF; d_gene: .; v_gene: TRBV30; j_gene: TRBJ2-2; abundance: .
CDR3nt: TGTGCCAGCAGTTCCCGCAACTGGGAGCAGTACTTC; CDR3aa: CASSSRNWEQYF; d_gene: .; v_gene: TRBV28; j_gene: TRBJ2-7; abundance: .
CDR3nt: TGTGCCAGCAGTGATCAGGGGGCGGGGGATGAAAAACTGTTTTTT; CDR3aa: CASSDQGAGDEKLFF; d_gene: TRBD1; v_gene: TRBV25-1; j_gene: TRBJ1-4; abundance: .
CDR3nt: TGTGCCAGCTCGAGGGCGGGTCAGCCCCAGCATTTT; CDR3aa: CASSRAGQPQHF; d_gene: .; v_gene: TRBV6-5; j_gene: TRBJ1-5; abundance: .
CDR3nt: TGTGCCAGCAGCGCCTCGGGACAGGGATCTGGCTACACCTTC; CDR3aa: CASSASGQGSGYTF; d_gene: TRBD1; v_gene: TRBV9; j_gene: TRBJ1-2; abundance: .
CDR3nt: TGTGCTAGTGGTTTGGTACTCCAGCGGGGATTAGATACGCAGTATTTT; CDR3aa: CASGLVLQRGLDTQYF; d_gene: TRBD2; v_gene: TRBV12-5; j_gene: TRBJ2-3; abundance: .
CDR3nt: TGCAGCGTTGGAGGACAGGACTCCTATGGCTACACCTTC; CDR3aa: CSVGGQDSYGYTF; d_gene: TRBD1; v_gene: TRBV29-1; j_gene: TRBJ1-2; abundance: .
CDR3nt: TGTGCCAGCAGTTACTCACTAGCTGAGGCCGGGGAGCTGTTTTTT; CDR3aa: CASSYSLAEAGELFF; d_gene: .; v_gene: TRBV6-5; j_gene: TRBJ2-2; abundance: .